This TCR beta chain was recorded in a study of beta chain features in type 1 diabetes. Overall study context: Similarity in age, gender and cell yields was seen between patients and healthy donors.

About this clone itself: Its antigen is not known. The sample contains more than one DNA sequence encoding this CDR3.

The CDR3 has 11 residues. Germline V CDR1 and CDR2: MDHEN, SYDVKM. V was shortened by 3 bases and J by 5 bases, with 3 bases between the two germline ends. TCRB transcripts that were expressed got sequenced, as all of the isolated RNA had been reverse transcribed. Using immunoSEQ multiplex PCR, the repertoire was profiled, and TCRdb retains in-frame clones only, with some absent. This sample has approximately 600,000 clones, with 9.5% to 15% found just once. Study results and caveats: There were fewer insertions and more deletions at the VDJ junctions of type 1 diabetes patients. When Type 1 diabetes patients were examined, their TCRB CDR3s proved moderately but significantly shorter in all four CD4+ subsets. Whatever favoring of shorter templates PCR might show would apply equally to patients and controls.

It was via CD45RO/CCR7/CD25/CD127/CD95/CD27 that CD4+ naive, central memory, regulatory and stem cell-like memory cells were sorted. This TCR was recovered from a man aged 25 to 40 with type 1 diabetes. The specimen sequenced was naive CD4+ T cells from blood. The V call is TRBV28, the J call TRBJ2-3; D is ambiguous. CDR3 amino acids: CASSLGDTQYF. The CDR3 DNA reads as TGTGCCAGCAGTTTGGGAGATACGCAGTATTTT.